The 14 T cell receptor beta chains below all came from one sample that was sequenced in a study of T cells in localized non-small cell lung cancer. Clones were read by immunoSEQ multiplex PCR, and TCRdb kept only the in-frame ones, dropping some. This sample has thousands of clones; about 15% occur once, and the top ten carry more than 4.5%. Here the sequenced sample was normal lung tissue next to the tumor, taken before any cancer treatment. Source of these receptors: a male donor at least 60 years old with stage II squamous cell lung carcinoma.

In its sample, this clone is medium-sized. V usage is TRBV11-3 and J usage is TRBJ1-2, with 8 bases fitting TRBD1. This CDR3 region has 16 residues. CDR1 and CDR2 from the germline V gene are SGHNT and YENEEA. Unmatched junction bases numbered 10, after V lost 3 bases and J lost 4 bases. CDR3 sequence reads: CASSLAGQGASYGYTF. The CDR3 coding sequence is TGTGCCAGCAGCTTGGCAGGGCAGGGGGCTAGCTATGGCTACACCTTC.

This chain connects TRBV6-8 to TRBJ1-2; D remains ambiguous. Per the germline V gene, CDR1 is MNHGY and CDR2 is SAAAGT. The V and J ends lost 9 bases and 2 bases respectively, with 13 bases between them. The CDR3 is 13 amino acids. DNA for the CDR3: TGTGCCAGTTCGGGGTTCCTAAACTATGGCTACACCTTC. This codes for CASSGFLNYGYTF.

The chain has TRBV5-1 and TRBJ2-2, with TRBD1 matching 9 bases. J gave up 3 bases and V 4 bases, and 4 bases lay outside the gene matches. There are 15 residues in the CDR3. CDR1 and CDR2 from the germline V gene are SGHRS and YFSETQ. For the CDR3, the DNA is TGCGCCAGCAGCGGGGACAGGGAATACACCGGGGAGCTGTTTTTT. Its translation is CASSGDREYTGELFF.

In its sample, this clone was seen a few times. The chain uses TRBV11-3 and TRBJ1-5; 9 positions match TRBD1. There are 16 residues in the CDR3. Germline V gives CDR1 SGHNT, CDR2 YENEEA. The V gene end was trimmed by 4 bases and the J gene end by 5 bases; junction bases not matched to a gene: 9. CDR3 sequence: CASSSGTGRVDQPQHF. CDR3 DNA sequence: TGTGCCAGCAGCTCCGGGACAGGGAGGGTCGATCAGCCCCAGCATTTT.

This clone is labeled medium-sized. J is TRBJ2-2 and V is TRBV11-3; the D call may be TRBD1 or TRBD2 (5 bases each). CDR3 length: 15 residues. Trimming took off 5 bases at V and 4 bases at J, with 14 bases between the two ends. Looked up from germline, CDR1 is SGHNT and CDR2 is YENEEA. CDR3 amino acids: CASSPGTLSTGELFF. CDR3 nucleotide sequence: TGTGCCAGCAGCCCCGGGACGCTCTCCACCGGGGAGCTGTTTTTT.

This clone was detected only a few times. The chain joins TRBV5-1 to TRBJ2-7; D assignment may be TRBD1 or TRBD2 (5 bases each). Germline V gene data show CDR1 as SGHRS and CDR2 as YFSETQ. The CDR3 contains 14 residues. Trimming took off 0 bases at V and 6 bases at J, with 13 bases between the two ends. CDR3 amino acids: CASSLGGEPAEQYF. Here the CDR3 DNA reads TGCGCCAGCAGCTTGGGAGGGGAGCCCGCCGAGCAGTACTTC.

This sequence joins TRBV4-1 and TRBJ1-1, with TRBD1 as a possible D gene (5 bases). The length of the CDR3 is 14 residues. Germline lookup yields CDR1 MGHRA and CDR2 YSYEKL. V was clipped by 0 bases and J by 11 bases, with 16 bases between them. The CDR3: CASSQDGGGTTAFF. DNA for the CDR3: TGCGCCAGCAGCCAAGACGGTGGGGGGACGACGGCTTTCTTT.

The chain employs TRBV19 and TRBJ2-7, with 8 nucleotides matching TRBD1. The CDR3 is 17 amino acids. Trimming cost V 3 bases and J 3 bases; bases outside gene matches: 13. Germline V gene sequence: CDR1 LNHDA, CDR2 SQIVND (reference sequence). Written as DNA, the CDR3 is TGTGCCAGTAGTATTGGTGGCAGTAGGACAGGGTTCTACGAGCAGTACTTC. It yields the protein CASSIGGSRTGFYEQYF. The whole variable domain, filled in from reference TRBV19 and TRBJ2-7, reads DGGITQSPKYLFRKEGQNVTLSCEQNLNHDAMYWYRQDPGQGLRLIYYSQIVNDFQKGDIAEGYSVSREKKESFPLTVTSAQKNPTAFYLCASSIGGSRTGFYEQYFGPGTRLTVT.

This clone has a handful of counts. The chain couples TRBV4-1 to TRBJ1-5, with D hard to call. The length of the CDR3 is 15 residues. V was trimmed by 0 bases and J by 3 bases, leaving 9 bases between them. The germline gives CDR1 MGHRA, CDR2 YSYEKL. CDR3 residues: CASSQDGNDNQPQHF. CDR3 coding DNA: TGCGCCAGCAGCCAAGATGGGAATGACAATCAGCCCCAGCATTTT.

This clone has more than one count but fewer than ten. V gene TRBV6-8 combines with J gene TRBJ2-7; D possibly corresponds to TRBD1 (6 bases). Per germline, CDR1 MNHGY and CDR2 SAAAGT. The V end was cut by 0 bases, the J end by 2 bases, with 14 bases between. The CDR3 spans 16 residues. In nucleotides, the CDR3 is TGTGCCAGCAGTTACTCAGGGGGAAGGCTCGCCTACGAGCAGTACTTC. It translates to CASSYSGGRLAYEQYF.

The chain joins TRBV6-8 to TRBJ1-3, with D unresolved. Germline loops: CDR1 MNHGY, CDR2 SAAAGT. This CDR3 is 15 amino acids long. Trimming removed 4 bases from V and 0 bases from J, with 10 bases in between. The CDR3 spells CASSSDSRSGNTIYF. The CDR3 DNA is TGTGCCAGCAGTTCGGACTCCCGCTCTGGAAACACCATATATTTT.

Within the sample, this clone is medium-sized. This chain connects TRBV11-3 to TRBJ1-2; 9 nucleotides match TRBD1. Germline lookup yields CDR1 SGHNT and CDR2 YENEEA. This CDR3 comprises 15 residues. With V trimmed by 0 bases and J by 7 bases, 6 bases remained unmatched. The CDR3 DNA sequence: TGTGCCAGCAGCTTAGACAACAGGGGGCCAGCTGGCTACACCTTC. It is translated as CASSLDNRGPAGYTF. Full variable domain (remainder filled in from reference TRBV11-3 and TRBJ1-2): EAGVVQSPRYKIIEKKQPVAFWCNPISGHNTLYWYLQNLGQGPELLIRYENEEAVDDSQLPKDRFSAERLKGVDSTLKIQPAELGDSAVYLCASSLDNRGPAGYTFGSGTRLTVV.

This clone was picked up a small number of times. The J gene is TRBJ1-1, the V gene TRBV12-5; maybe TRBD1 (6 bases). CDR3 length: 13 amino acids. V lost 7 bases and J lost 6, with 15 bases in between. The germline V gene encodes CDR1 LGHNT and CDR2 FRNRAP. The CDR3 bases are TGTGCTAGTGCCCCACAGGGAATATCTGAAGCTTTCTTT. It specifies CASAPQGISEAFF.

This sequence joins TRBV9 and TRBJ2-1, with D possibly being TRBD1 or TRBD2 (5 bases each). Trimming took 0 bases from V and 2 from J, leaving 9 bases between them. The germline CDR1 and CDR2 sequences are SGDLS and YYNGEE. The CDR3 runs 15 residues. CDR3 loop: CASSVGGNAYNEQFF. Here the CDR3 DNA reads TGTGCCAGCAGCGTAGGGGGGAATGCCTACAATGAGCAGTTCTTC.